The 22 T cell receptor beta chains given below trace back to one sample, sequenced in a study of blood T cell repertoires in COVID-19. The method was immunoSEQ multiplex PCR; TCRdb's version includes in-frame clones alone and lacks a portion of them. Counted here are some 220,000 clones, around 82% occurring once; the ten biggest clones make up about 7.2%. Input material: peripheral blood. The receptors come from an older woman with acute or convalescent COVID-19.

V is TRBV7-2 and J is TRBJ2-1; 8 nucleotides line up with TRBD2. The V and J ends lost 6 bases and 9 bases, in that order; junction bases with no gene match: 13. Germline values: CDR1 SGHTA, CDR2 FQGNSA. This CDR3 has 15 residues. The CDR3 spells CASSPPGTRGGEQFF. The CDR3 nucleotides are TGTGCCAGCAGTCCTCCCGGGACTAGAGGGGGTGAGCAGTTCTTC.

The V gene is TRBV5-4, the J gene TRBJ2-3, with a weak D call TRBD1 (6 bases). There are 14 residues in the CDR3. V was shortened by 0 bases and J by 7 bases, with 12 bases between the two germline ends. The germline CDR1 and CDR2 sequences are SGHNT and YYREEE (reference sequence). CDR3 sequence (DNA): TGTGCCAGCAGCTTGGACAGGGCTCAGAATACGCAGTATTTT. This gives the protein CASSLDRAQNTQYF. The entire variable domain, with the rest obtained from reference TRBV5-4 and TRBJ2-3, is as follows: ETGVTQSPTHLIKTRGQQVTLRCSSQSGHNTVSWYQQALGQGPQFIFQYYREEENGRGNFPPRFSGLQFPNYSSELNVNALELDDSALYLCASSLDRAQNTQYFGPGTRLTVL.

The J gene is TRBJ2-2, the V gene TRBV27, with unresolved D. V was trimmed by 3 bases and J by 5 bases, leaving 7 bases between them. This CDR3 is built from 13 residues. The germline V gene has CDR1 MNHEY and CDR2 SMNVEV (reference sequence). CDR3 in amino acids: CASSFLETGELFF. CDR3 nucleotide sequence: TGTGCCAGCAGTTTCCTAGAAACCGGGGAGCTGTTTTTT.

The V call is TRBV7-9, the J call TRBJ2-5; no reliable D call. This CDR3 comprises 13 residues. V lost 1 base to trimming and J lost 5 bases, with 8 bases between them. Germline V gene lookup returns CDR1 SEHNR and CDR2 FQNEAQ (reference sequence). The CDR3: CASSLDLRETQYF. CDR3 DNA sequence: TGTGCCAGCAGCTTAGACCTACGTGAGACCCAGTACTTC.

This clone appeared a single time. This sequence joins TRBV5-6 and TRBJ2-1; TRBD1 matches at 9 bases. CDR3 length: 17 residues. Germline lookup yields CDR1 SGHDT and CDR2 YYEEEE. Unmatched junction bases numbered 12, after V lost 7 bases and J lost 1 base. The CDR3 loop is CASGMDRGSGSYNEQFF. Written as DNA, the CDR3 is TGTGCCAGCGGAATGGACAGGGGTTCCGGATCCTACAATGAGCAGTTCTTC.

V usage is TRBV11-2 and J usage is TRBJ1-1; 9 nucleotides agree with TRBD1. CDR1 and CDR2 from the germline V gene are SGHAT and FQNNGV. V trimming: 5 bases; J trimming: 3 bases; junction bases outside the gene matches: 4. The CDR3 sequence is 14 residues long. The CDR3 here is CASSRRTGDTEAFF. Here the CDR3 DNA reads TGTGCCAGCAGCAGAAGGACAGGGGACACTGAAGCTTTCTTT.

V gene TRBV5-6 combines with J gene TRBJ2-3; 9 bases align to TRBD1. CDR1 is SGHDT and CDR2 is YYEEEE in the germline V gene. The CDR3 spans 17 residues. The ends lost 1 base at V and 1 base at J; junction bases unmatched: 7. In DNA, the CDR3 is TGTGCCAGCAGCTTGATCACAGGGGGCTCGGGCACAGATACGCAGTATTTT. Amino acids: CASSLITGGSGTDTQYF.

J is TRBJ2-2 and V is TRBV19; maybe TRBD2 (5 bases). V was clipped by 3 bases and J by 4 bases, with 12 bases between them. In germline, CDR1 is LNHDA, CDR2 SQIVND (reference sequence). This CDR3 contains 15 residues. The CDR3 sequence is CASSMLATSTGELFF. CDR3 nucleotides: TGTGCCAGTAGTATGCTAGCTACGTCCACCGGGGAGCTGTTTTTT.

This sequence joins TRBV6-5 and TRBJ2-7; 8 nucleotides agree with TRBD1. CDR1 and CDR2 from the germline V gene are MNHEY and SVGAGI. The junction had 5 bases not matched to a gene; V was cut back by 6 bases and J by 4 bases. CDR3 length equals 13 residues. The CDR3: CASRKTGDYEQYV. CDR3 bases: TGTGCCAGCAGGAAGACAGGGGATTACGAGCAGTACGTC.

The chain uses TRBV19 and TRBJ2-3; D uncertain. Trimming removed 3 bases at V and 0 bases at J, with 16 bases between. CDR1 LNHDA and CDR2 SQIVND come from the germline V gene (reference sequence). The CDR3 length is 17 residues. The CDR3 here is CASSILFPRVSTDTQYF. The CDR3 bases are TGTGCCAGTAGTATCCTCTTCCCTCGGGTTAGCACAGATACGCAGTATTTT. The full variable domain, its missing parts supplied by reference TRBV19 and TRBJ2-3, is DGGITQSPKYLFRKEGQNVTLSCEQNLNHDAMYWYRQDPGQGLRLIYYSQIVNDFQKGDIAEGYSVSREKKESFPLTVTSAQKNPTAFYLCASSILFPRVSTDTQYFGPGTRLTVL.

This chain connects TRBV5-1 to TRBJ2-7, with D possibly being TRBD1 or TRBD2 (6 bases each). V lost 4 bases, J lost 2 bases, and 16 bases lay in between. CDR1 and CDR2 from the germline V gene are SGHRS and YFSETQ. CDR3 length: 15 residues. The CDR3 DNA reads as TGCGCCAGCAGCATGGGGGGCTACGGTCCCTACGAGCAGTACGTC. This translates into CASSMGGYGPYEQYV.

This chain links TRBV6-5 with TRBJ1-1; D is perhaps TRBD1 (6 bases). Germline V CDR1 and CDR2: MNHEY, SVGAGI. This CDR3 contains 15 residues. The ends were cut back, 5 bases at V and 4 bases at J, with 17 bases in the middle. The CDR3 region is CASSQPQGIGTEAFF. The CDR3 DNA follows: TGTGCCAGCAGTCAACCTCAGGGGATCGGCACTGAAGCTTTCTTT.

V gene TRBV19 combines with J gene TRBJ2-5; D unclear. Trimming took 5 bases from V and 5 from J, leaving 12 bases between them. Germline V gives CDR1 LNHDA, CDR2 SQIVND (reference sequence). The CDR3 has 13 amino acids. This chain's CDR3 is CASSPQKWETQYF. The CDR3 DNA reads as TGTGCCAGTAGTCCCCAGAAATGGGAGACCCAGTACTTC. The entire variable domain, with the rest obtained from reference TRBV19 and TRBJ2-5, is as follows: DGGITQSPKYLFRKEGQNVTLSCEQNLNHDAMYWYRQDPGQGLRLIYYSQIVNDFQKGDIAEGYSVSREKKESFPLTVTSAQKNPTAFYLCASSPQKWETQYFGPGTRLLVL.

The chain has TRBV6-2 or TRBV6-3 and TRBJ2-1; 9 bases match TRBD2. The CDR3 runs 20 residues. Trimming cost V 5 bases and J 8 bases; bases outside gene matches: 25. The germline V gene has CDR1 MNHEY and CDR2 SVGEGT. CDR3 loop: CASSPLSTGRGGLTGHEQFF. In DNA, the CDR3 is TGTGCCAGCAGTCCCCTAAGTACAGGGCGGGGGGGCCTTACGGGCCATGAGCAGTTCTTC.

At least ten counts were recorded for this clone. This chain links TRBV4-3 with TRBJ1-2; D is possibly TRBD1 (6 bases). The CDR3 extends over 15 amino acids. Looked up from germline, CDR1 is LGHNA and CDR2 is YSLEER. V dropped 3 bases and J dropped 0 bases, with 11 bases sitting between them. CDR3 sequence reads: CASSHDRTSNYGYTF. For the CDR3, the DNA is TGCGCCAGCAGCCATGACAGGACTTCTAACTATGGCTACACCTTC.

The chain joins TRBV5-1 to TRBJ2-5; D may be TRBD2 (5 bases). CDR3 length equals 16 residues. Germline V CDR1 and CDR2: SGHRS, YFSETQ. V was cut by 4 bases and J by 3 bases, with 19 bases left in between. The DNA for the CDR3 is TGCGCCAGCAGCCCACCTACCACTGAGGGCAAAGAGACCCAGTACTTC. This translates into CASSPPTTEGKETQYF.

The chain recombines TRBV7-2 with TRBJ1-5; D is unresolved. The germline V gene has CDR1 SGHTA and CDR2 FQGNSA. This CDR3 is built from 13 residues. Trimming pared 3 bases from V and 5 bases from J, leaving 8 bases between. Here the CDR3 reads CASSFYSDQPQHF. The CDR3 nucleotides read TGTGCCAGCAGCTTTTACTCGGATCAGCCCCAGCATTTT.

The V and J genes are TRBV24-1 and TRBJ1-2, with D perhaps TRBD1 (5 bases). Germline V gives CDR1 KGHDR, CDR2 SFDVKD. Trimming cost V 2 bases and J 4 bases, with 10 bases left between them. This CDR3 has 14 amino acids. The chain's CDR3 is CATSDSRVFYGYTF. The DNA for the CDR3 is TGTGCCACCAGTGATTCCAGGGTGTTCTATGGCTACACCTTC.

V gene TRBV5-1 combines with J gene TRBJ2-5; D might be TRBD2 (6 bases). The CDR3 is made up of 15 amino acids. From germline, CDR1 is SGHRS and CDR2 YFSETQ. The V and J ends lost 4 bases and 5 bases respectively, with 18 bases between them. The DNA for the CDR3 is TGCGCCAGCAGCCCGTGGGGGGAGTTGAAGGAGACCCAGTACTTC. It specifies CASSPWGELKETQYF.

J is TRBJ2-4 and V is TRBV7-2; 7 bases are a match to TRBD1. Unmatched junction bases numbered 3, after V lost 1 base and J lost 6 bases. This CDR3 has 14 residues. Looked up from germline, CDR1 is SGHTA and CDR2 is FQGNSA. DNA of the CDR3: TGTGCCAGCAGCTTAGGGCCAGGGGGAAACATTCAGTACTTC. This gives the protein CASSLGPGGNIQYF.

On this clone itself: This is likely a read error, given that the CDR3 carries no conserved phenylalanine or tryptophan at its end. The DNA is omitted, as the CDR3 cannot be located on it reliably, and the CDR3 follows TCRdb's listing. V usage is TRBV12-3 or TRBV12-4 and J usage is TRBJ2-3; TRBD1 is the table's D call and was not checked against the DNA. From its first to its last residue, the CDR3 has 10 amino acids. CDR3 loop: CASSLTACSI.

The rearrangement joins TRBV30 to TRBJ2-7, with 9 bases matching TRBD1. After removal of 2 bases from V and 5 bases from J, the junction contained 10 bases not matched to a gene. Germline values: CDR1 GTSNPN, CDR2 SVGIG (reference sequence). This CDR3 is 15 amino acids long. CDR3 protein: CAWSLPGQGRDEQYV. In nucleotides, the CDR3 is TGTGCCTGGAGTTTACCGGGACAGGGCCGCGACGAGCAGTACGTC.